Each of the 27 T cell receptor beta chains below was sequenced from the same sample in a study of cytomegalovirus exposure and HLA in healthy donors. It was with 60 Vbeta and 13 Jbeta primers that the PCR ran. Measured with immunoSEQ multiplex PCR; TCRdb has only the in-frame clones, and not every one. The sample has about 150,000 clones; over 80% are singletons. Sequenced input: PBMCs. These receptor sequences come from a man aged 35-49 years in good health and CMV-seronegative.

The chain uses TRBV7-6 and TRBJ2-2, with 7 positions matching TRBD1. CDR1 and CDR2 (germline): SGHVS, FNYEAQ. V lost 3 bases to trimming and J lost 5 bases; unmatched junction nucleotides: 9. The CDR3 runs to 16 residues. CDR3 sequence (DNA): TGTGCCAGCAGCTTTCATGGACAGGAGAGTACCGGGGAGCTGTTTTTT. Its translation is CASSFHGQESTGELFF.

Written as DNA, the CDR3 is TGTGCCAGCAGTGAAGCGCGAGGGGGGGCGGGCACCGGGGAGCTGTTTTTT. Translating gives CASSEARGGAGTGELFF. The V and J genes are TRBV2 and TRBJ2-2; D possibly corresponds to TRBD2 (7 bases). The CDR3 contains 17 residues. The germline V gene encodes CDR1 SNHLY and CDR2 FYNNEI. V was trimmed by 0 bases and J by 4 bases, leaving 15 bases between them.

The rearrangement joins TRBV7-3 to TRBJ1-1, with 8 nucleotides matching TRBD1. The germline V gene encodes CDR1 SGHTA and CDR2 FQGTGA. The CDR3 runs to 14 residues. Trimming removed 5 bases from V and 4 bases from J; junction bases left unmatched: 6. In DNA form, the CDR3 reads TGTGCCAGCAGCGTGACAGGGGATGTCACTGAAGCTTTCTTT. It specifies CASSVTGDVTEAFF.

The chain carries TRBV27 and TRBJ1-1; 8 bases match TRBD1. V trimming: 2 bases; J trimming: 7 bases; junction bases outside the gene matches: 6. Germline V lookup: CDR1 MNHEY, CDR2 SMNVEV (reference sequence). The CDR3 has 14 amino acids. The CDR3, as DNA: TGTGCCAGCAGTTTACAGGGGGCGCGGGGTGAAGCTTTCTTT. Translating gives CASSLQGARGEAFF.

The chain couples TRBV10-2 to TRBJ1-5; no reliable D call. CDR1 and CDR2 (germline): WSHSY, SAAADI. This CDR3 region has 14 residues. Trimming pared 4 bases from V and 0 bases from J, leaving 7 bases between. This chain's CDR3 is CASSVTNSNQPQHF. CDR3 sequence (DNA): TGCGCCAGCAGTGTAACTAATAGCAATCAGCCCCAGCATTTT.

The chain links TRBV11-2 to TRBJ2-5; D uncertain. The germline V gene encodes CDR1 SGHAT and CDR2 FQNNGV. The CDR3 consists of 16 residues. The V end was cut by 1 base, the J end by 7 bases, with 19 bases between. The CDR3 loop reads CASSLGVLNPGGTQYF. The CDR3 nucleotides are TGTGCCAGCAGCTTAGGGGTATTGAACCCGGGTGGGACCCAGTACTTC.

The gene calls are TRBV29-1 and TRBJ2-1; D perhaps matches TRBD1 (6 bases). The CDR3 runs to 12 residues. V was shortened by 6 bases and J by 5 bases, with 11 bases between the two germline ends. The germline V gene has CDR1 SQVTM and CDR2 ANQGSEA. CDR3 sequence reads: CSVWTEDNEQFF. CDR3 nucleotide sequence: TGCAGCGTGTGGACAGAGGACAATGAGCAGTTCTTC.

The chain links TRBV30 to TRBJ2-2, with 11 bases aligning to TRBD2. Germline lookup yields CDR1 GTSNPN and CDR2 SVGIG (reference sequence). J gave up 3 bases and V 5 bases, and 2 bases lay outside the gene matches. The CDR3 is 14 residues long. The CDR3 here is CAWGLAGYTGELFF. The CDR3 nucleotides read TGTGCCTGGGGACTAGCGGGCTACACCGGGGAGCTGTTTTTT.

The rearrangement joins TRBV25-1 to TRBJ2-7, with 9 bases matching TRBD1. The CDR3 loop spans 14 amino acids. Germline V gene lookup returns CDR1 MGHDK and CDR2 SYGVNS. With V trimmed by 0 bases and J by 6 bases, 3 bases remained unmatched. The CDR3 loop reads CASSEYGTGSEQYF. Written as DNA, the CDR3 is TGTGCCAGCAGTGAATACGGGACAGGGAGCGAGCAGTACTTC.

The chain joins TRBV9 to TRBJ2-7; 7 bases match TRBD1. This CDR3 comprises 15 residues. V lost 3 bases and J lost 6; bases outside the gene matches: 12. Germline V gives CDR1 SGDLS, CDR2 YYNGEE. CDR3 sequence (DNA): TGTGCCAGCAGCGGAACGGACAGGCCGTCTGGCGAGCAGTACTTC. This translates into CASSGTDRPSGEQYF.

This clone was seen once. This chain joins TRBV5-4 and TRBJ2-3; 10 bases fit TRBD2. Germline-derived CDR1 and CDR2 are SGHNT and YYREEE (reference sequence). Losses at the gene ends were 3 bases for V and 5 bases for J; bases not matched to a gene: 9. The CDR3 runs to 16 residues. CDR3 protein: CASSSRLAGQKDTQYF. The CDR3 DNA reads TGTGCCAGCAGCTCCCGACTAGCGGGCCAAAAAGATACGCAGTATTTT.

The chain recombines TRBV10-3 with TRBJ2-2; 8 bases agree with TRBD1. Per germline, CDR1 ENHRY and CDR2 SYGVKD. With 5 bases clipped from V and 0 bases from J, the junction kept 5 bases outside the gene matches. The CDR3 sequence is 16 residues long. The CDR3 sequence: CAISTPGQANTGELFF. The DNA of the CDR3 is TGTGCCATCAGTACCCCGGGACAGGCGAACACCGGGGAGCTGTTTTTT.

Worth noting for this clone: The same CDR3 can be traced to other DNA sequences in this sample. V usage is TRBV25-1 and J usage is TRBJ2-3; unclear D gene. The CDR3 runs to 14 residues. Germline assignment: CDR1 MGHDK and CDR2 SYGVNS. V lost 1 base, J lost 2 bases, and 7 bases lay in between. Here the CDR3 reads CASSEFSLTDTQYF. The CDR3 DNA follows: TGTGCCAGCAGTGAATTTAGTCTCACAGATACGCAGTATTTT.

This clone was seen more than once but under ten times. The V call is TRBV27, the J call TRBJ1-2; 8 nucleotides align to TRBD1. The germline gives CDR1 MNHEY, CDR2 SMNVEV (reference sequence). V was pared by 5 bases and J by 5 bases, with 10 bases of the junction left unmatched. This CDR3 spans 15 amino acids. The CDR3 region is CASSPLPTGEYGYTF. The CDR3 DNA reads as TGTGCCAGCAGTCCACTGCCGACAGGGGAGTATGGCTACACCTTC.

The rearrangement uses TRBV2 and TRBJ2-1, with D maybe TRBD2 (6 bases). Per the germline V gene, CDR1 is SNHLY and CDR2 is FYNNEI. The CDR3 loop spans 17 amino acids. Between the trimmed V and J ends, which lost 2 bases and 3 bases, there was a span of 17 bases. The CDR3 region has the DNA TGTGCCAGCAGTGAAACGGGACTGTGGGTGGGCTACAATGAGCAGTTCTTC. This gives the protein CASSETGLWVGYNEQFF.

Within the sample, this clone is medium-sized (0.01 to 0.1%). This chain connects TRBV6-4 to TRBJ2-2; 9 bases align to TRBD2. This CDR3 is built from 15 residues. Germline assignment: CDR1 MRHNA and CDR2 SNTAGT. The V gene end was trimmed by 1 base and the J gene end by 4 bases; junction bases not matched to a gene: 1. CDR3 in DNA: TGTGCCAGCAGTGACTTAGCGGGGGCCACCGGGGAGCTGTTTTTT. It translates to CASSDLAGATGELFF.

The V gene is TRBV11-3, the J gene TRBJ2-1; 8 bases match TRBD2. J lost 3 bases, V lost 4 bases, and 5 bases had no gene match. This CDR3 has 15 amino acids. Germline V lookup: CDR1 SGHNT, CDR2 YENEEA. As DNA, the CDR3 is TGTGCCAGCAGCTCCGGGAGGGCCGGCTACAATGAGCAGTTCTTC. Its protein product is CASSSGRAGYNEQFF.

The chain combines TRBV19 with TRBJ2-7; a weak D match, TRBD2 (5 bases). The V gene lost 0 bases and the J gene lost 3 bases, with 12 bases spanning the gap. The germline V gene has CDR1 LNHDA and CDR2 SQIVND (reference sequence). This CDR3 region has 15 residues. The CDR3 protein is CASSIDEGQIYEQYF. In DNA, the CDR3 is TGTGCCAGTAGTATAGATGAGGGTCAGATCTACGAGCAGTACTTC. Drawing the rest from reference TRBV19 and TRBJ2-7, the complete variable domain is DGGITQSPKYLFRKEGQNVTLSCEQNLNHDAMYWYRQDPGQGLRLIYYSQIVNDFQKGDIAEGYSVSREKKESFPLTVTSAQKNPTAFYLCASSIDEGQIYEQYFGPGTRLTVT.

The chain employs TRBV15 and TRBJ1-5, with D unclear. Trimming took 0 bases from V and 3 from J, leaving 9 bases between them. The germline V gene encodes CDR1 LNHNV and CDR2 YYDKDF (reference sequence). CDR3 length: 15 residues. Written as DNA, the CDR3 is TGTGCCACCAGCAGAGACAAAATACTCAATCAGCCCCAGCATTTT. It codes for CATSRDKILNQPQHF.

The gene calls are TRBV21-1 and TRBJ2-7; TRBD2 is taken as the D call from the table, unchecked against the DNA. TRBV21-1 is designated a pseudogene. The CDR3 consists of 16 residues. This CDR3 reads CASSKACGRSSYEQYF. The DNA of the CDR3 is TGTGCCAGCAGCAAAGCGTGCGGGAGGAGCTCCTACGAGCAGTACTTC.

The rearrangement links TRBV10-3 to TRBJ1-1; 8 nucleotides match TRBD1. The CDR3 contains 15 residues. V lost 0 bases and J lost 1; bases outside the gene matches: 1. CDR1 and CDR2 from the germline V gene are ENHRY and SYGVKD. CDR3 coding DNA: TGTGCCATCAGTGAGTCTGGACAGGGGAACACTGAAGCTTTCTTT. The encoded protein is CAISESGQGNTEAFF.

V gene TRBV7-2 combines with J gene TRBJ1-5; TRBD1 matches at 9 bases. After removal of 5 bases from V and 0 bases from J, the junction contained 8 bases not matched to a gene. Germline loops: CDR1 SGHTA, CDR2 FQGNSA. The CDR3 is 17 amino acids. CDR3 in DNA: TGTGCCAGCAGCCCCACGACAGGGGGGTATAGCAATCAGCCCCAGCATTTT. Translation gives CASSPTTGGYSNQPQHF.

The CDR3 here is CASSTFAGTGPLYEQYF. In DNA form, the CDR3 reads TGTGCCAGCAGTACCTTCGCCGGGACAGGTCCGTTGTACGAGCAGTACTTC. The J gene is TRBJ2-7, the V gene TRBV27; 8 bases are a match to TRBD1. Per germline, CDR1 MNHEY and CDR2 SMNVEV (reference sequence). With V trimmed by 5 bases and J by 4 bases, 16 bases remained unmatched. The CDR3 extends over 17 amino acids.

The V call is TRBV28, the J call TRBJ2-1; 9 bases fit TRBD1. The germline CDR1 and CDR2 sequences are MDHEN and SYDVKM. After removal of 4 bases from V and 10 bases from J, the junction contained 11 bases not matched to a gene. The CDR3 extends over 15 amino acids. The CDR3, as DNA: TGTGCCAGCAGTTCCCCCGGGACAGGGTCTATAGAGCAGTTCTTC. Amino acids: CASSSPGTGSIEQFF.

CDR3 loop: CASSLGAGVGYTF. The CDR3 coding sequence is TGTGCCAGCAGCTTGGGCGCAGGGGTAGGCTACACCTTC. The V and J genes are TRBV5-6 and TRBJ1-2; D perhaps matches TRBD1 (6 bases). CDR1 is SGHDT and CDR2 is YYEEEE in the germline V gene. V lost 0 bases to trimming and J lost 8 bases, with 11 bases between them. The CDR3 consists of 13 residues. Full variable domain (remainder filled in from reference TRBV5-6 and TRBJ1-2): DAGVTQSPTHLIKTRGQQVTLRCSPKSGHDTVSWYQQALGQGPQFIFQYYEEEERQRGNFPDRFSGHQFPNYSSELNVNALLLGDSALYLCASSLGAGVGYTFGSGTRLTVV.

This chain links TRBV7-2 with TRBJ1-2; D is possibly TRBD1 (5 bases). V was cut by 1 base and J by 4 bases, with 13 bases left in between. Per germline, CDR1 SGHTA and CDR2 FQGNSA. This CDR3 is built from 15 residues. The DNA for the CDR3 is TGTGCCAGCAGCTTAGGGGGGGGGTGGCTCTATGGCTACACCTTC. Translating gives CASSLGGGWLYGYTF. Based on the CDR3 plus reference TRBV7-2 and TRBJ1-2, the full variable domain is GAGVSQSPSNKVTEKGKDVELRCDPISGHTALYWYRQSLGQGLEFLIYFQGNSAPDKSGLPSDRFSAERTGGSVSTLTIQRTQQEDSAVYLCASSLGGGWLYGYTFGSGTRLTVV.

This clone was observed once. This chain connects TRBV16 to TRBJ1-2, with 9 nucleotides matching TRBD1. The germline V gene has CDR1 KGHSY and CDR2 FQNENV. This CDR3 comprises 15 residues. Germline trimming cut 1 base from V and 2 bases from J; bases unmatched to any gene: 2. CDR3 sequence: CASSQLGTGNYGYTF. In DNA, the CDR3 is TGTGCCAGCAGCCAATTGGGGACAGGGAACTATGGCTACACCTTC.